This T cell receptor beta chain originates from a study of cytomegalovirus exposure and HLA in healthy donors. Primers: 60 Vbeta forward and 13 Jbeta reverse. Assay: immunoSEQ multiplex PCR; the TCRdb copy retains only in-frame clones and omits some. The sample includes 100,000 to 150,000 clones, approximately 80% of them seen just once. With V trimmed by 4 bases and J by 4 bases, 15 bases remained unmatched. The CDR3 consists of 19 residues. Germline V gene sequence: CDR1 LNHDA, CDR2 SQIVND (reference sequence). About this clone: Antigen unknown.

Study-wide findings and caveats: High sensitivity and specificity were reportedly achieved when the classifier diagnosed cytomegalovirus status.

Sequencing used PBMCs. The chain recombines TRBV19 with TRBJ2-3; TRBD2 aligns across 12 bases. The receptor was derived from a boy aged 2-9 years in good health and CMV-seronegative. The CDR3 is CASSTLPVTSGSMADTQYF. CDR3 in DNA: TGTGCCAGTAGTACTCTCCCCGTGACTAGCGGGAGTATGGCAGATACGCAGTATTTT.